Each of the 31 T cell receptor beta chains below was sequenced from the same sample in a study of technical replicates of blood from a few donors. Sequencing was performed with immunoSEQ multiplex PCR; in TCRdb, only in-frame clones are kept and a portion is missing. The sample records about 94,000 clones, 95% being singletons. The sequenced sample was T cells isolated from PBMCs. All receptors come from a human donor in good health.

Only one count was recorded for this clone. The J gene is TRBJ1-4, the V gene TRBV5-6; the D gene is possibly TRBD1 (5 bases). The V end lost 0 bases, the J end lost 7 bases, and 10 bases lay between the germline ends. CDR1 and CDR2 from the germline V gene are SGHDT and YYEEEE. This CDR3 has 14 residues. The CDR3 bases are TGTGCCAGCAGCTTGGGGGGCCGACTTGAAAAACTGTTTTTT. This encodes CASSLGGRLEKLFF.

The chain carries TRBV4-1 and TRBJ2-7; 7 bases fit TRBD1. Trimming at V came to 4 bases and at J to 0 bases, leaving 6 bases not matched to a gene. The CDR3 spans 15 residues. Germline V gene data show CDR1 as MGHRA and CDR2 as YSYEKL. The CDR3 DNA reads as TGCGCCAGCAGCCTCAGGGGGTCTAGCTCCTACGAGCAGTACTTC. Protein product: CASSLRGSSSYEQYF.

The table lists this clone with a count of one. V is TRBV18 and J is TRBJ2-1; 7 nucleotides match TRBD1. CDR3 length: 15 amino acids. V was pared by 6 bases and J by 2 bases, with 7 bases of the junction left unmatched. The germline CDR1 and CDR2 sequences are KGHSH and LQKENI. The CDR3 DNA sequence: TGTGCCAGCTCGTCGACAGGGTTCGCCTACAATGAGCAGTTCTTC. As protein: CASSSTGFAYNEQFF. Supplemented by reference TRBV18 and TRBJ2-1, the full variable domain reads NAGVMQNPRHLVRRRGQEARLRCSPMKGHSHVYWYRQLPEEGLKFMVYLQKENIIDESGMPKERFSAEFPKEGPSILRIQQVVRGDSAAYFCASSSTGFAYNEQFFGPGTRLTVL.

The chain joins TRBV27 to TRBJ2-7; 11 bases agree with TRBD2. V gave up 6 bases and J gave up 2 bases; unmatched junction bases: 6. Germline V gene lookup returns CDR1 MNHEY and CDR2 SMNVEV (reference sequence). This CDR3 has 15 residues. The CDR3 DNA follows: TGTGCCAGCAGCAAAACTAGCGGGAGTCCCTACGAGCAGTACTTC. Translation gives CASSKTSGSPYEQYF.

The chain couples TRBV19 to TRBJ2-7; 8 nucleotides line up with TRBD2. Trimming removed 6 bases from V and 3 bases from J; junction bases left unmatched: 10. In germline, CDR1 is LNHDA, CDR2 SQIVND (reference sequence). The CDR3 spans 15 residues. DNA of the CDR3: TGTGCCAGTAGCTTCGGGAGGGGCGGGAGCTACGAGCAGTACTTC. Translation: CASSFGRGGSYEQYF.

This clone was detected only once. This rearrangement joins TRBV27 to TRBJ2-3; D is possibly TRBD2 (6 bases). V gave up 9 bases and J gave up 0 bases, with 13 bases separating them. The CDR3 has 14 residues. Germline V lookup: CDR1 MNHEY, CDR2 SMNVEV (reference sequence). CDR3 region: CASGTSRSTDTQYF. In DNA form, the CDR3 reads TGTGCCAGTGGGACTTCCAGAAGCACAGATACGCAGTATTTT.

CDR3 amino acids: CASSLDIYGYTF. CDR3 nucleotides: TGTGCCAGCAGCCTAGACATCTATGGCTACACCTTC. This sequence joins TRBV7-9 and TRBJ1-2, with D unresolved. V was pared by 5 bases and J by 4 bases, with 8 bases between. The germline CDR1 and CDR2 sequences are SEHNR and FQNEAQ (reference sequence). The CDR3 has 12 amino acids.

J is TRBJ2-1 and V is TRBV27, with 7 bases matching TRBD2. Germline trimming cut 5 bases from V and 12 bases from J; bases unmatched to any gene: 19. Germline CDR1 and CDR2: MNHEY and SMNVEV (reference sequence). The CDR3 runs 16 residues. The CDR3 nucleotides are TGTGCCAGCAGTCTACAAGACGGCAGGGAGGGTATTCTGCAGTTCTTC. Protein product: CASSLQDGREGILQFF.

The J gene is TRBJ2-4, the V gene TRBV6-1; 7 bases agree with TRBD2. With 7 bases clipped from V and 3 bases from J, the junction kept 6 bases outside the gene matches. Germline V gene sequence: CDR1 MNHNS, CDR2 SASEGT. This CDR3 is 14 amino acids long. The chain's CDR3 is CASTDGLDKNIQYF. The CDR3 nucleotides are TGTGCCAGCACCGACGGACTAGACAAAAACATTCAGTACTTC.

The chain carries TRBV6-5 and TRBJ1-4, with 9 bases aligning to TRBD1. V trimming: 4 bases; J trimming: 7 bases; junction bases outside the gene matches: 7. The germline CDR1 and CDR2 sequences are MNHEY and SVGAGI. The CDR3 runs to 15 residues. CDR3 sequence (DNA): TGTGCCAGCAGTTCCTACAGGGGGCTCCCTGAAAAACTGTTTTTT. Amino acids: CASSSYRGLPEKLFF.

The genes are TRBV10-3 and TRBJ1-1, with D unclear. Germline V lookup: CDR1 ENHRY, CDR2 SYGVKD. The CDR3 length is 14 residues. V was trimmed by 0 bases and J by 4 bases, leaving 9 bases between them. CDR3 nucleotide sequence: TGTGCCATCAGTGAGTCGAGGGAGAGCACTGAAGCTTTCTTT. Its protein is CAISESRESTEAFF.

This rearrangement joins TRBV7-6 to TRBJ1-2; no clear D. This CDR3 is built from 13 residues. CDR1 SGHVS and CDR2 FNYEAQ come from the germline V gene. Trimming pared 5 bases from V and 7 bases from J, leaving 14 bases between. CDR3 region: CASSPEARSGYTF. DNA of the CDR3: TGTGCCAGCAGCCCCGAGGCGAGGAGTGGCTACACCTTC.

This rearrangement joins TRBV5-1 to TRBJ2-7, with D maybe TRBD1 (5 bases). The length of the CDR3 is 16 residues. V was shortened by 3 bases and J by 2 bases, with 18 bases between the two germline ends. Looked up from germline, CDR1 is SGHRS and CDR2 is YFSETQ. CDR3 in amino acids: CASSSARGEGTYEQYF. CDR3 DNA: TGCGCCAGCAGCTCAGCAAGGGGTGAAGGAACCTACGAGCAGTACTTC. Full variable domain (remainder filled in from reference TRBV5-1 and TRBJ2-7): KAGVTQTPRYLIKTRGQQVTLSCSPISGHRSVSWYQQTPGQGLQFLFEYFSETQRNKGNFPGRFSGRQFSNSRSEMNVSTLELGDSALYLCASSSARGEGTYEQYFGPGTRLTVT.

The gene calls are TRBV19 and TRBJ1-1, with unresolved D. With 5 bases removed from V and 0 bases from J, the gap between germline ends came to 13 bases. Per germline, CDR1 LNHDA and CDR2 SQIVND (reference sequence). CDR3 size: 15 residues. This chain's CDR3 is CASSADLRMNTEAFF. The DNA for the CDR3 is TGTGCCAGTAGTGCCGATCTCAGGATGAACACTGAAGCTTTCTTT.

The genes are TRBV27 and TRBJ2-2, with 8 bases matching TRBD1. The J segment lost 5 bases and the V segment lost 3 bases, leaving 8 bases of the junction unmatched. The CDR3 is 16 residues long. From germline, CDR1 is MNHEY and CDR2 SMNVEV (reference sequence). The CDR3 sequence: CASSFWRTGLTGELFF. Written as DNA, the CDR3 is TGTGCCAGCAGTTTTTGGAGGACAGGGTTAACCGGGGAGCTGTTTTTT.

The rearrangement links TRBV29-1 to TRBJ2-5; D is undetermined. CDR3 length equals 11 residues. The V gene lost 3 bases and the J gene lost 4 bases, with 6 bases spanning the gap. Germline V CDR1 and CDR2: SQVTM, ANQGSEA. The CDR3 loop is CSVEKRETQYF. CDR3 coding DNA: TGCAGCGTTGAGAAGCGAGAGACCCAGTACTTC. Using reference TRBV29-1 and TRBJ2-5 for the parts outside the CDR3, the full variable domain is SAVISQKPSRDICQRGTSLTIQCQVDSQVTMMFWYRQQPGQSLTLIATANQGSEATYESGFVIDKFPISRPNLTFSTLTVSNMSPEDSSIYLCSVEKRETQYFGPGTRLLVL.

V usage is TRBV11-3 and J usage is TRBJ2-4; 8 nucleotides match TRBD2. Germline values: CDR1 SGHNT, CDR2 YENEEA. The CDR3 sequence is 16 residues long. With 5 bases clipped from V and 0 bases from J, the junction kept 6 bases outside the gene matches. The CDR3 spells CASSPDGGGAKNIQYF. The CDR3 nucleotides read TGTGCCAGCAGCCCGGACGGGGGGGGAGCCAAAAACATTCAGTACTTC. The whole variable domain, remainder taken from reference TRBV11-3 and TRBJ2-4, is EAGVVQSPRYKIIEKKQPVAFWCNPISGHNTLYWYLQNLGQGPELLIRYENEEAVDDSQLPKDRFSAERLKGVDSTLKIQPAELGDSAVYLCASSPDGGGAKNIQYFGAGTRLSVL.

The CDR3 sequence: CAISEWAYGYTF. CDR3 bases: TGTGCCATCAGTGAGTGGGCGTATGGCTACACCTTC. V is TRBV10-3 and J is TRBJ1-2; D gene uncertain. The germline V gene has CDR1 ENHRY and CDR2 SYGVKD. V was shortened by 1 base and J by 5 bases, with 5 bases between the two germline ends. The CDR3 has 12 residues.

The J gene is TRBJ1-5, the V gene TRBV12-5, with a weak D call TRBD1 (6 bases). V gave up 7 bases and J gave up 3 bases, with 13 bases separating them. This CDR3 is built from 14 residues. Germline CDR1 reads LGHNT; CDR2 reads FRNRAP. CDR3 in amino acids: CASAKTGFNQPQHF. In DNA, the CDR3 is TGTGCTAGTGCCAAAACAGGGTTCAATCAGCCCCAGCATTTT.

The V gene is TRBV5-4, the J gene TRBJ1-5; 9 positions match TRBD1. Germline V gene lookup returns CDR1 SGHNT and CDR2 YYREEE (reference sequence). V gave up 0 bases and J gave up 7 bases; unmatched junction bases: 8. This CDR3 has 16 amino acids. CDR3 DNA: TGTGCCAGCAGCTTGGGGGGACAGGGATTTCCCCAGCCCCAGCATTTT. The encoded protein is CASSLGGQGFPQPQHF. Variable domain in full (rest from reference TRBV5-4 and TRBJ1-5): ETGVTQSPTHLIKTRGQQVTLRCSSQSGHNTVSWYQQALGQGPQFIFQYYREEENGRGNFPPRFSGLQFPNYSSELNVNALELDDSALYLCASSLGGQGFPQPQHFGDGTRLSIL.

V and J are TRBV28 and TRBJ2-3, with TRBD1 as a possible D gene (6 bases). The V gene's germline CDR1 is MDHEN and CDR2 SYDVKM. V shed 6 bases and J shed 3 bases, with 13 bases lying between them. The CDR3 contains 14 residues. CDR3 region: CASRRGGQTDTQYF. CDR3 DNA: TGTGCCAGCAGGCGCGGCGGACAGACAGATACGCAGTATTTT.

The genes are TRBV10-3 and TRBJ1-2; D possibly corresponds to TRBD1 (6 bases). The CDR3 sequence is 14 residues long. Germline loops: CDR1 ENHRY, CDR2 SYGVKD. The ends were cut back, 5 bases at V and 4 bases at J, with 14 bases in the middle. The CDR3 loop reads CAISTNGQPYGYTF. The CDR3, as DNA: TGTGCCATCAGTACTAACGGACAGCCCTATGGCTACACCTTC.

This rearrangement joins TRBV7-6 to TRBJ1-5; D is ambiguous. V was shortened by 8 bases and J by 3 bases, with 8 bases between the two germline ends. Germline CDR1 SGHVS, CDR2 FNYEAQ. CDR3 length: 12 amino acids. The CDR3 sequence: CASSPPNQPQHF. The CDR3 coding sequence is TGTGCCAGCTCTCCCCCCAATCAGCCCCAGCATTTT.

The V call is TRBV5-1, the J call TRBJ1-2; D is possibly TRBD1 (5 bases). Germline loops: CDR1 SGHRS, CDR2 YFSETQ. Trimming stripped 6 bases from V and 2 bases from J, with 20 bases between. CDR3 length: 16 amino acids. CDR3: CASKPGLGRVNYGYTF. DNA of the CDR3: TGCGCCAGCAAACCCGGGTTAGGCAGGGTCAACTATGGCTACACCTTC.

The chain links TRBV11-2 to TRBJ1-5; 7 bases fit TRBD1. The germline V gene has CDR1 SGHAT and CDR2 FQNNGV. The CDR3 is 14 amino acids. Trimming cost V 5 bases and J 3 bases; bases outside gene matches: 4. This chain's CDR3 is CASSPQGVNQPQHF. The CDR3 DNA reads as TGTGCCAGCAGCCCTCAGGGGGTCAATCAGCCCCAGCATTTT.

V usage is TRBV7-9 and J usage is TRBJ2-1; D not certain. CDR3 length: 14 amino acids. CDR1 and CDR2 (germline): SEHNR, FQNEAQ (reference sequence). V gave up 3 bases and J gave up 3 bases, with 9 bases separating them. CDR3 protein: CASSFLADYNEQFF. CDR3 coding DNA: TGTGCCAGCAGCTTTCTGGCGGACTACAATGAGCAGTTCTTC. The whole variable domain, remainder taken from reference TRBV7-9 and TRBJ2-1, is DTGVSQNPRHKITKRGQNVTFRCDPISEHNRLYWYRQTLGQGPEFLTYFQNEAQLEKSRLLSDRFSAERPKGSFSTLEIQRTEQGDSAMYLCASSFLADYNEQFFGPGTRLTVL.

The genes are TRBV7-9 and TRBJ1-1; the D gene is possibly TRBD1 (6 bases). Germline CDR1 is SEHNR and CDR2 is FQNEAQ (reference sequence). The CDR3 contains 12 residues. V shed 7 bases and J shed 4 bases, with 10 bases lying between them. Here the CDR3 DNA reads TGTGCCAGCAAAGCAGGGGCCACTGAAGCTTTCTTT. Translating it yields CASKAGATEAFF.

V is TRBV7-9 and J is TRBJ2-5; TRBD1 might be the D (5 bases). This CDR3 contains 12 residues. V was shortened by 9 bases and J by 9 bases, with 17 bases between the two germline ends. Germline CDR1 SEHNR, CDR2 FQNEAQ (reference sequence). The CDR3 region is CARLQGNTPQYF. As DNA, the CDR3 is TGTGCCAGACTTCAGGGTAATACGCCCCAGTACTTC.

This sequence joins TRBV10-2 and TRBJ2-1; 9 positions match TRBD1. The J segment lost 3 bases and the V segment lost 8 bases, leaving 14 bases of the junction unmatched. CDR3 length equals 17 residues. Germline-derived CDR1 and CDR2 are WSHSY and SAAADI. This CDR3 reads CASVGDTGGKNYNEQFF. The CDR3 DNA reads as TGCGCCAGCGTAGGTGATACAGGGGGCAAAAACTACAATGAGCAGTTCTTC.

The J gene is TRBJ2-5, the V gene TRBV14; D is unclear. The length of the CDR3 is 14 residues. From germline, CDR1 is SGHDN and CDR2 FVKESK. The V and J ends lost 0 bases and 2 bases respectively, with 7 bases between them. The CDR3 nucleotides are TGTGCCAGCAGCCAAGAGATGAGGCAAGAGACCCAGTACTTC. This encodes CASSQEMRQETQYF. Full variable domain (rest looked up from reference TRBV14 and TRBJ2-5): EAGVTQFPSHSVIEKGQTVTLRCDPISGHDNLYWYRRVMGKEIKFLLHFVKESKQDESGMPNNRFLAERTGGTYSTLKVQPAELEDSGVYFCASSQEMRQETQYFGPGTRLLVL.

J is TRBJ1-1 and V is TRBV6-6; no clear D. CDR3 size: 14 residues. The ends were cut back, 5 bases at V and 0 bases at J, with 10 bases in the middle. From germline, CDR1 is MNHNY and CDR2 SVGAGI (reference sequence). The CDR3 here is CASSKQHMNTEAFF. Written as DNA, the CDR3 is TGTGCCAGCAGTAAACAGCACATGAACACTGAAGCTTTCTTT.